Included here is one T cell receptor beta chain sequence, with context. This sample was taken from a study of cytomegalovirus exposure and HLA in healthy donors. About the study: Clustering assigned about 76% of the 350 to 450 genotyped donors to the Caucasian-associated ancestry cluster.

The PCR employed 60 Vbeta primers together with 13 Jbeta primers. Here immunoSEQ multiplex PCR was the method, and the copy in TCRdb shows in-frame clones only, minus some. Its clone listing holds 50,000 to 70,000 clones. Trimming took 3 bases from V and 2 from J, leaving 8 bases between them. The CDR3 totals 13 residues. Germline V gene data show CDR1 as GTSNPN and CDR2 as SVGIG (reference sequence). The sequence derives from a woman aged 18-35 years in good health and CMV-seronegative. The source material was PBMCs. The rearrangement links TRBV30 to TRBJ1-3; D is undetermined. In nucleotides, the CDR3 is TGTGCCTGGAGCTCGGTCCCTGGAAACACCATATATTTT. Its protein product is CAWSSVPGNTIYF.